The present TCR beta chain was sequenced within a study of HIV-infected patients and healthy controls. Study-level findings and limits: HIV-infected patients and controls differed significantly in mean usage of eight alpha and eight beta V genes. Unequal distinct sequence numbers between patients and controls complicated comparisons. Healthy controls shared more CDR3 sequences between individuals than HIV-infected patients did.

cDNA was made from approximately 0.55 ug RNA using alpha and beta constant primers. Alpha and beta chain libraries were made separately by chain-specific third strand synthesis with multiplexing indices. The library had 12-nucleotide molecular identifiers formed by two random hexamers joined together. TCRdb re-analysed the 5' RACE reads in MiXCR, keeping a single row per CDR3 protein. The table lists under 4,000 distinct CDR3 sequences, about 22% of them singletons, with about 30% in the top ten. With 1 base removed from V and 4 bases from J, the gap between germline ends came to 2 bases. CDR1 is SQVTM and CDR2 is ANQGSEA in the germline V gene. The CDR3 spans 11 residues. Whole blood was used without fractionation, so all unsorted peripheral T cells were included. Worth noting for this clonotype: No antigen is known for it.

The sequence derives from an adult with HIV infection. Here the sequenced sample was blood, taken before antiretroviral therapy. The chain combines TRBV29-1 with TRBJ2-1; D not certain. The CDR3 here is CSVEGYNEQFF. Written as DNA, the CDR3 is TGCAGCGTTGAAGGGTACAATGAGCAGTTCTTC.